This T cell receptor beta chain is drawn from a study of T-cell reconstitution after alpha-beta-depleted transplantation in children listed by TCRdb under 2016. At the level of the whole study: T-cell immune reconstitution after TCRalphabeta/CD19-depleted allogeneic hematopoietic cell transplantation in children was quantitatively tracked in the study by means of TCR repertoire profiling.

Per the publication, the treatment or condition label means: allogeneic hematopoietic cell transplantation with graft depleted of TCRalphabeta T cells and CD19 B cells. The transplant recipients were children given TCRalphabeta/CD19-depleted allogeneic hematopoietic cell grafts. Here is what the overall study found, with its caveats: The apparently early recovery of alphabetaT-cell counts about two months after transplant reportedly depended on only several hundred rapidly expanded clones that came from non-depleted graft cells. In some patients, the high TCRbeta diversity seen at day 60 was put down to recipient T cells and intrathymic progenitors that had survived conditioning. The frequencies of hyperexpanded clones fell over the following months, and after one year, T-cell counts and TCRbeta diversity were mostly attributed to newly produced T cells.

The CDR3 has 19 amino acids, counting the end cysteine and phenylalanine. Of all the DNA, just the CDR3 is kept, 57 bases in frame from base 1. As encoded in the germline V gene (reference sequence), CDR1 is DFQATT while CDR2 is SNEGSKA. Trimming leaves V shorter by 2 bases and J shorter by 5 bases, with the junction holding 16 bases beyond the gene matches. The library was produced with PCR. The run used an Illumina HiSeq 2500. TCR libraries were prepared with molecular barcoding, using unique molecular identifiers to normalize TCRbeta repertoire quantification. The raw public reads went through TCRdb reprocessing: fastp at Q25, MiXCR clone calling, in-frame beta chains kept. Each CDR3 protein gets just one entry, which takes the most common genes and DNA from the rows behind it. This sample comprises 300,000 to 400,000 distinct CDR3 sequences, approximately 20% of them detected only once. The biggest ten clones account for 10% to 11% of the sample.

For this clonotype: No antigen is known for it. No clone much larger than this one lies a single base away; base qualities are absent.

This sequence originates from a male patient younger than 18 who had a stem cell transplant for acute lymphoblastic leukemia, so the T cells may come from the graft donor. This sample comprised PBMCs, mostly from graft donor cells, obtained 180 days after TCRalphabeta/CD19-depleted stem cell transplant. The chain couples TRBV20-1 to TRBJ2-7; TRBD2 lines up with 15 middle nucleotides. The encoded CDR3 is CSARFGGLAGGIGFDEQYF. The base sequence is TGCAGTGCTAGATTCGGTGGACTAGCGGGAGGGATAGGTTTCGACGAGCAGTACTTC.